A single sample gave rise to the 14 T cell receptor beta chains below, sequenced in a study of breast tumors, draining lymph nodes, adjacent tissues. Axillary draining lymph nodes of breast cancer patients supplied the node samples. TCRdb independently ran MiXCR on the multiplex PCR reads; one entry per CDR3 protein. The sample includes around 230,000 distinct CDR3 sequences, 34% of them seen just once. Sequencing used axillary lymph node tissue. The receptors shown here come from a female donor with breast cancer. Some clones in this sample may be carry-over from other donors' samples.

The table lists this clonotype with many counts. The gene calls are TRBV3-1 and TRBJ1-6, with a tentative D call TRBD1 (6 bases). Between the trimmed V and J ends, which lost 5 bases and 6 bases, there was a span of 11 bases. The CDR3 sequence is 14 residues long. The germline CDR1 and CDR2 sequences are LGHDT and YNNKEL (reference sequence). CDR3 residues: CASSFPGANSPLHF. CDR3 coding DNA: TGTGCCAGCAGCTTTCCGGGGGCTAATTCACCCCTCCACTTT.

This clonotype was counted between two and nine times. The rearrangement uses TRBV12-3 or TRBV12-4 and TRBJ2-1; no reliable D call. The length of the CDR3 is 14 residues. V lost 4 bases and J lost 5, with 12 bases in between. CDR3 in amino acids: CASSSGSFDNEQFF. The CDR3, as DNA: TGTGCCAGCAGTTCAGGCTCATTTGACAATGAGCAGTTCTTC.

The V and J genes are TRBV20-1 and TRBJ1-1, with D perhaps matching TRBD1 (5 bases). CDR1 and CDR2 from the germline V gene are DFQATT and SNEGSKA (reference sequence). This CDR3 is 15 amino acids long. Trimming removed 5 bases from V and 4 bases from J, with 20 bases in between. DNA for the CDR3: TGCAGTGCTCCGGGGGGAAATATTATGACCACTGAAGCTTTCTTT. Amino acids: CSAPGGNIMTTEAFF.

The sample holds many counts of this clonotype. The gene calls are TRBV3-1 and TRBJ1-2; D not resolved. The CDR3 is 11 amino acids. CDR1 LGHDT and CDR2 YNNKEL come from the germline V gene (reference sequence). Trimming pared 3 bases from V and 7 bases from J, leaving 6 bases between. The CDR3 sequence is CASSQKAGYTF. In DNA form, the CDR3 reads TGTGCCAGCAGCCAGAAGGCTGGCTACACCTTC.

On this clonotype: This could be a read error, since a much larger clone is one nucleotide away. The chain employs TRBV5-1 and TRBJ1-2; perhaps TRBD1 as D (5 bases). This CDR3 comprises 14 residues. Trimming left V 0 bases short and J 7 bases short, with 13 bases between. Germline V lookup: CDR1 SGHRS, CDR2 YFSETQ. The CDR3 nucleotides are TGCGCCAGCAGCTTGGGGCGGGGCGTGGGTGGCTACACCTTC. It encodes CASSLGRGVGGYTF.

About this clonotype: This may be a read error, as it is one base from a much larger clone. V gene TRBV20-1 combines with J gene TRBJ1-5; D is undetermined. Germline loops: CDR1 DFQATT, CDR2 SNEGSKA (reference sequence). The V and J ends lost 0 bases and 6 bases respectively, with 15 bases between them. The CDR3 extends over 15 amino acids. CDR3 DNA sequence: TGCAGTGCTAGAGAAGGGTGGGGAGGAGCTCAGCCCCAGCATTTT. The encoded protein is CSAREGWGGAQPQHF.

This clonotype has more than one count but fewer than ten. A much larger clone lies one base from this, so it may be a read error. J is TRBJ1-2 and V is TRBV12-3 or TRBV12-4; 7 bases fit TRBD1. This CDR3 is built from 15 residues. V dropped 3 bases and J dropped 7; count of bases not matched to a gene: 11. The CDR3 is CASSFALGTAGGYTF. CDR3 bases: TGTGCCAGCAGTTTCGCCCTCGGGACAGCGGGTGGCTACACCTTC.

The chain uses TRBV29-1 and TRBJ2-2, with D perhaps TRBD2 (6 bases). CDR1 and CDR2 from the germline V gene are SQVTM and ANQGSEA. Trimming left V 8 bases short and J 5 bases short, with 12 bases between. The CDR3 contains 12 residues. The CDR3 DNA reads TGCAGCTTATTCAGCGGGACCGGGGAGCTGTTTTTT. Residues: CSLFSGTGELFF.

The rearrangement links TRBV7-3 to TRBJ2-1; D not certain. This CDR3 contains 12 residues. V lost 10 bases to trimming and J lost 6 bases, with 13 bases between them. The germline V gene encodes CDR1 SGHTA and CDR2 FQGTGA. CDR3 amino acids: CAIRGGRNEQFF. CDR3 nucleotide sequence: TGTGCCATACGCGGCGGCCGCAATGAGCAGTTCTTC.

The CDR3 here is CSAATVSTGELFF. CDR3 nucleotide sequence: TGCAGTGCCGCGACGGTATCGACAGGGGAGCTGTTTTTT. This chain connects TRBV20-1 to TRBJ2-2; D gene unclear. This CDR3 is 13 amino acids long. Germline lookup yields CDR1 DFQATT and CDR2 SNEGSKA (reference sequence). Trimming took 6 bases from V and 8 from J, leaving 16 bases between them.

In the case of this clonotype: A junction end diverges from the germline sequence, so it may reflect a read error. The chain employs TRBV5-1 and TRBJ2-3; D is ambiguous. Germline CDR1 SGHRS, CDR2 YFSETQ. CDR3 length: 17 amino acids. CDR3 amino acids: CASSVNPTHGGTDTQYF. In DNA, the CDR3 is TGTGCCAGCAGCGTAAACCCTACTCATGGAGGCACAGATACGCAGTATTTT.

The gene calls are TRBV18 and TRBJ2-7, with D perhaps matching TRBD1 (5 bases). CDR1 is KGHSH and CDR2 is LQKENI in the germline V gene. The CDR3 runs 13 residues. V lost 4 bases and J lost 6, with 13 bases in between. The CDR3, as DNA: TGTGCCAGCTCACAGGGCAGGGAATCCGAGCAGTACTTC. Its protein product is CASSQGRESEQYF.

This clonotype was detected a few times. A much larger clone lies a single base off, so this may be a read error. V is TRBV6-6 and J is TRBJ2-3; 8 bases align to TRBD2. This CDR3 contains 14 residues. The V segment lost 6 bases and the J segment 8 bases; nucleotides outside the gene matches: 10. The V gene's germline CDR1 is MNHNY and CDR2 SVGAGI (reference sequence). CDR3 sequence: CASSLGTSSVTQYF. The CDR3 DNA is TGTGCCAGCAGCCTCGGGACTAGTTCAGTTACGCAGTATTTT.

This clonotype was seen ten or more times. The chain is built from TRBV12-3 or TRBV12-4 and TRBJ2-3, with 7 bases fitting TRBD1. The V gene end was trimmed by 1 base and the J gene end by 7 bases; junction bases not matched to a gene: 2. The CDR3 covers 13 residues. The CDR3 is CASSLVQGNTQYF. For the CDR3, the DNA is TGTGCCAGCAGTTTAGTACAGGGGAATACGCAGTATTTT.